This T cell receptor beta chain was observed in a study of control samples from healthy donors and cancer patients. Using immunoSEQ multiplex PCR, the repertoire was profiled, and TCRdb retains in-frame clones only, with some absent. The sample shows tens of thousands of clones, about nine tenths of them seen only once. V gave up 1 base and J gave up 1 base, with 8 bases separating them. Germline assignment: CDR1 SGDLS and CDR2 YYNGEE. The CDR3 extends over 14 amino acids. The clonotype comes from a man aged 55 to 70 with colorectal cancer. The sample taken for sequencing was PBMCs. This chain connects TRBV9 to TRBJ1-1; D is uncertain. The CDR3 DNA reads TGTGCCAGCAGCGTAATTGCAGAGAACACTGAAGCTTTCTTT. Its protein product is CASSVIAENTEAFF.